A selection of T cell receptor beta chains follows, all from one sample in a study of cytomegalovirus exposure and HLA in healthy donors. Method: immunoSEQ multiplex PCR; TCRdb's copy keeps in-frame clones and lacks some. The table lists 100,000 or so clones, about 70% of them singletons. Sequencing used PBMCs. These receptors originate from a young man in good health and CMV-seronegative. Both conserved end residues are part of each CDR3. The D gene is left open where the match is weak. Size is stated for part of the rows, as once, few or many counts, or as a class when the clone is expanded.

j_call | d_call | clone_size | v_call | cdr3_nt | cdr3_aa
TRBJ2-1 | TRBD2 | NA | TRBV6-5 | TGTGCCACCAGCGGGAGAGGAGGGGTGCAGTTCTTC | CATSGRGGVQFF
TRBJ1-2 | NA | NA | TRBV7-3 | TGTGCCGGAGACAGCCCCCGGGGCTACACCTTC | CAGDSPRGYTF
TRBJ1-2 | NA | NA | TRBV5-6 | TGTGCCAGCAGCTTTTTTGGGGGGGATGGCTACACCTTC | CASSFFGGDGYTF
TRBJ2-7 | TRBD2 | few | TRBV27 | TGTGCCAGCAGCGCCTGGACTAGCGCAGGCGAGCAGTACTTC | CASSAWTSAGEQYF
TRBJ1-2 | NA | NA | TRBV15 | TGTGCCACCAGCAGAGGAGAAGTCCCGGGAGGCTACACCTTC | CATSRGEVPGGYTF
TRBJ2-2 | TRBD2 | few | TRBV5-4 | TGTGCCAGCAGCCGCGGGACTAGCGACACCGGGGAGCTGTTTTTT | CASSRGTSDTGELFF
TRBJ2-5 | NA | few | TRBV9 | TGTGCCAGCAGCGTAGCCCCGTTAGAAGAGACCCAGTACTTC | CASSVAPLEETQYF
TRBJ1-4 | TRBD1 | NA | TRBV12-5 | TGTGCTAGTGGTTCGGTCGACAGGGGGCCGACTAATGAAAAACTGTTTTTT | CASGSVDRGPTNEKLFF
TRBJ1-1 | NA | NA | TRBV7-9 | TGTTCCAGCAGCTTACTCACTGAAGCTTTCTTT | CSSSLLTEAFF
TRBJ2-7 | NA | NA | TRBV28 | TGTGCCAGCAGAAAGGGGAATGGTTACGAGCAGTACTTC | CASRKGNGYEQYF
TRBJ2-7 | NA | NA | TRBV5-1 | TGCGCCAGCAGCACCTCCGGGTTAGAGGACGAGCAGTACTTC | CASSTSGLEDEQYF
TRBJ2-3 | TRBD1 | few | TRBV5-4 | TGTGCCAGCAGCTTACAGGGGTCCAGCACAGATACGCAGTATTTT | CASSLQGSSTDTQYF
TRBJ2-7 | NA | NA | TRBV27 | TGTGCCAGCAGTTTAAATGGGCTAGCGACCGGCGAGCAGTACTTC | CASSLNGLATGEQYF
TRBJ1-1 | TRBD1 | NA | TRBV4-2 | TGTGCCAGCAGCCAAGATCGACAGGGGATTGAAGCTTTCTTT | CASSQDRQGIEAFF
TRBJ2-7 | NA | NA | TRBV5-6 | TGTGCCAGCAGCTTAGGGAGCGGCACCTACGAGCAGTACTTC | CASSLGSGTYEQYF
TRBJ2-2 | TRBD2 | NA | TRBV11-1 | TGTGCCAGCAGCTTAGGGCCTAGCGGGAGTAGCGGCACCGGGGAGCTGTTTTTT | CASSLGPSGSSGTGELFF
TRBJ2-3 | TRBD2 | NA | TRBV7-9 | TGTGCCAGCAGCTTAGTGGCGGGAGCGGTCAGAGGTACGCAGTATTTT | CASSLVAGAVRGTQYF
TRBJ2-7 | TRBD2 | NA | TRBV2 | TGTGCCAGCGGACGGGAGGGCCCAATCGAGCAGTACTTC | CASGREGPIEQYF
TRBJ2-1 | NA | few | TRBV11-2 | TGTGCCAGCAGCTTCGGCAGGGGACCCTACAATGAGCAGTTCTTC | CASSFGRGPYNEQFF
TRBJ2-5 | NA | NA | TRBV19 | TGTGCCAGTAGTATTTCCCCTGACCAAGAGACCCAGTACTTC | CASSISPDQETQYF
TRBJ2-7 | TRBD1 | NA | TRBV27 | TGTGCCAGCAGCCGGGACAGGGCGATTTCCTACGAGCAGTACTTC | CASSRDRAISYEQYF
TRBJ1-3 | NA | NA | TRBV19 | TGTGCCAGTAGTATCCAGGCAGACCTCTCTGGAAACACCATATATTTT | CASSIQADLSGNTIYF
TRBJ1-2 | TRBD1 | NA | TRBV7-2 | TGTGCCAGCAGCTTAGGTAGAGAGGGGGCCCTCTATGGCTACACCTTC | CASSLGREGALYGYTF
TRBJ2-7 | TRBD1 | few | TRBV5-1 | TGCGCCAGCAGCCTACAGGGACAGAACTACGAGCAGTACTTC | CASSLQGQNYEQYF
TRBJ1-2 | TRBD1 | NA | TRBV5-1 | TGCGCCAGCAGCCGGGACAGGAACTATGGCTACACCTTC | CASSRDRNYGYTF
TRBJ2-1 | TRBD1 | NA | TRBV20-1 | TGCAGTGCTAGCCTCGGGACAGGAAAGTTCTTC | CSASLGTGKFF
TRBJ2-5 | NA | NA | TRBV7-9 | TGTGCCAGCAGCTCGACAGGGAGGGAGACCCAGTACTTC | CASSSTGRETQYF
TRBJ2-5 | TRBD2 | NA | TRBV15 | TGTGCCACCAGCAGGGGGACTAGCCGTACTAGGGAGGAGACCCAGTACTTC | CATSRGTSRTREETQYF
TRBJ1-1 | TRBD1 | NA | TRBV28 | TGTGCCAGCAGTTTATATGGGACAGGGGGCCGAGGTGCTTTCTTT | CASSLYGTGGRGAFF
TRBJ2-3 | NA | NA | TRBV19 | TGTGCCAGCAGTCTAGGGGCGGGGAAAACAGATACGCAGTATTTT | CASSLGAGKTDTQYF
TRBJ1-2 | NA | NA | TRBV7-8 | TGTGCCAGCAGCTTAGGGGGGGGCGTTGGCTACACCTTC | CASSLGGGVGYTF
TRBJ1-5 | NA | NA | TRBV6-5 | TGTGCCAGCTCTCAACAGGGCTATAGCAATCAGCCCCAGCATTTT | CASSQQGYSNQPQHF
TRBJ2-5 | NA | NA | TRBV29-1 | TGCAGCGTTCTCAGGGTCGGAGAGACCCAGTACTTC | CSVLRVGETQYF
TRBJ2-3 | NA | NA | TRBV5-1 | TGCGCCACCGGGTCGGGGCTAGGGGGAACAGATACGCAGTATTTT | CATGSGLGGTDTQYF
TRBJ2-7 | TRBD2 | NA | TRBV4-2 | TGTGCCAGCAGCCAAGAAGGACTAGCGGGAGGATCCTACGAGCAGTACTTC | CASSQEGLAGGSYEQYF
TRBJ1-1 | NA | NA | TRBV28 | TGTGCCAGCAGTTTTGGGGGGGTGACCACTGAAGCTTTCTTT | CASSFGGVTTEAFF
TRBJ1-3 | TRBD1 | NA | TRBV7-2 | TGTGCCAGCAGCTTAGTGTCAGGGGGCCGGGGTGGAAACACCATATATTTT | CASSLVSGGRGGNTIYF
TRBJ2-7 | NA | NA | TRBV5-6 | TGTGCCAGCAGCTCTCCAAGACAGTACTACGAGCAGTACTTC | CASSSPRQYYEQYF
TRBJ2-7 | TRBD2 | NA | TRBV7-2 | TGTGCCAGCAGCCCTGTGGCTAGCGGGTACGAGCAGTACTTC | CASSPVASGYEQYF
TRBJ1-1 | NA | NA | TRBV7-2 | TGTGCCAGCAGCTTAGTAATGAACACTGAAGCTTTCTTT | CASSLVMNTEAFF
TRBJ1-3 | NA | NA | TRBV28 | TGTGCCAGCACCACCGGGGGACCCGGGGGAAACACCATATATTTT | CASTTGGPGGNTIYF
TRBJ1-3 | NA | few | TRBV28 | TGTGCCAGCAGTTTAATACTAGGCAGCTCTGGAAACACCATATATTTT | CASSLILGSSGNTIYF
TRBJ2-7 | NA | few | TRBV7-8 | TGTGCTAGCAAGCAGAGGCCGGCCTACGAGCAGTACTTC | CASKQRPAYEQYF
TRBJ1-3 | NA | NA | TRBV11-3 | TGTGCCAGCAGCTTAGGGCCAACCGGAAACACCATATATTTT | CASSLGPTGNTIYF
TRBJ2-6 | NA | once | TRBV2 | TGTGCCAGCAGTGGTCCGTATATCTCTGGGGCCAACGTCCTGACTTTC | CASSGPYISGANVLTF
TRBJ1-3 | NA | NA | TRBV5-1 | TGCGCCAGCAGCCACCCGGGGGGCAACGGAGACACCATATATTTT | CASSHPGGNGDTIYF
TRBJ1-1 | TRBD1 | NA | TRBV5-1 | TGCGCCAGCAGCTTGGATGGGACAGGGGGCACTGAAGCTTTCTTT | CASSLDGTGGTEAFF
TRBJ2-1 | TRBD2 | NA | TRBV2 | TGTGCCAGCAGCCCCGGGGCTAGCGGGAGCTATGAGCAGTTCTTC | CASSPGASGSYEQFF
TRBJ1-1 | NA | NA | TRBV7-9 | TGTTCCAGCAGCTTAGGCGGGATAAGCGCTTTCTTT | CSSSLGGISAFF